The clone carrying this T cell receptor (beta chain) was found many times. TCRdb re-derived calls from the 5' RACE reads in MiXCR, one entry per CDR3 protein. Here the sample spans some 47,000 distinct CDR3 sequences, around 6.7% being singletons. The data are from a study of spatial heterogeneity in lung cancer. There are 15 residues in the CDR3. From germline, CDR1 is SGHKS and CDR2 YYEKEE (reference sequence). Trimming at V came to 1 base and at J to 4 bases, leaving 5 bases not matched to a gene. Time point in this sample: sample taken at primary tumor resection. Unsorted tumor, nontumor lung tissue or cryopreserved PBMC supplied the whole RNA.

This TCR was sampled from a female donor with early-stage non-small cell lung cancer. The material sequenced was PBMCs, taken at surgery. The genes are TRBV5-5 and TRBJ2-7; TRBD1 matches 10 bases. The CDR3 loop reads CASSLLPDRGYEQYF. CDR3 DNA sequence: TGTGCCAGCAGCTTGCTTCCGGACAGGGGGTACGAGCAGTACTTC.